These T cell receptor beta chains were read from a single sample in a study of healthy donors' naive CD4 and CD8 T cells. TCRdb processed the reads anew with MiXCR; each CDR3 protein has one entry. Of approximately 200,000 distinct CDR3 sequences detected, 65% to 75% appear once; the ten largest clones hold about 2.4%. The sequencing sample was made of naive CD4+ and CD8+ T cells sorted from blood, pooled from several donors. The receptors were gathered from a pool of human donors in good health; the sample pools cells from several healthy donors. The CDR3 runs from the conserved cysteine through the conserved F or W. A D gene is named only where the DNA matches it firmly. Clone size, where shown, is once, few, many, or a class for clones that have expanded.

NA	TRBV5-6	TRBJ2-7	NA	TGTGCCAGCAGCACGGGGACGGCCGAGCGGTACTTC	CASSTGTAERYF
NA	TRBV6-5	TRBJ2-7	NA	TGTGCCAGCAGTACCTCGTCGGAAGCCTACGAGCAGTACTTC	CASSTSSEAYEQYF
few	TRBV20-1	TRBJ2-7	TRBD1	TGCAGTGCACTGGGACAGGGAGTCGACGAGCAGTACTTC	CSALGQGVDEQYF
few	TRBV29-1	TRBJ2-1	TRBD1	TGCAGCGCCAGGACAGGGTACAATGAGCAGTTCTTC	CSARTGYNEQFF
few	TRBV27	TRBJ2-4	TRBD1	TGTGCCAGCAGTTTAGATCTGGGACAGGGAAGGTACATTCAGTACTTC	CASSLDLGQGRYIQYF
NA	TRBV28	TRBJ2-7	NA	TGTGCCAGCAGCAATTGGGACGGTTCCTACGAGCAGTACTTC	CASSNWDGSYEQYF
NA	TRBV5-1	TRBJ2-7	NA	TGCGCCAGCAGCTTGGAAGGAGTGCCCGAGCAGTACTTC	CASSLEGVPEQYF
NA	TRBV5-4	TRBJ2-1	NA	TGTGCCAGCAGCTTGTCACTAGACTCGCGCGAGCAGTTCTTC	CASSLSLDSREQFF
NA	TRBV29-1	TRBJ2-3	NA	TGCAGCGGGGTAAGGGACGTGGAAGGGGCAGATACGCAGTATTTT	CSGVRDVEGADTQYF
NA	TRBV6-6	TRBJ2-7	NA	TGTGCCAGCAGTTACTCTCGGGGAACCTACGAGCAGTACTTC	CASSYSRGTYEQYF
NA	TRBV19	TRBJ1-2	NA	TGTGCCAGTAGGATCGGGGCTACAGGGAGCGGCTACACCTTC	CASRIGATGSGYTF
NA	TRBV20-1	TRBJ1-5	NA	TGCAGTGCTAGAGGGGCAGGCTATCAGCCCCAGCATTTT	CSARGAGYQPQHF
few	TRBV29-1	TRBJ1-1	NA	TGCAGCGTCATGAACACTGAAGCTTTCTTT	CSVMNTEAFF
NA	TRBV27	TRBJ2-7	TRBD2	TGTGCCAGCAGCATCAGCGGGAGAGGGTACGAGCAGTACTTC	CASSISGRGYEQYF
NA	TRBV19	TRBJ1-1	NA	TGTGCCAGTAGTATGACAGGAGAGAACACTGAAGCTTTCTTT	CASSMTGENTEAFF
NA	TRBV6-2/TRBV6-3	TRBJ1-1	TRBD1	TGTGCCAGCACCTTAGGGGGCGCGAACACTGAAGCTTTCTTT	CASTLGGANTEAFF
NA	TRBV6-5	TRBJ2-7	NA	TGTGCCAGCAGTTACCCCGGGAGCTACGAGCAGTACTTC	CASSYPGSYEQYF
few	TRBV27	TRBJ2-1	NA	TGTGCCACCCTCGACATAAGCTCCTACAATGAGCAGTTCTTC	CATLDISSYNEQFF
NA	TRBV6-5	TRBJ2-5	NA	TGTGCCAGCCGTTCCCGGGGCCGGGGAGAGACCCAGTACTTC	CASRSRGRGETQYF
NA	TRBV29-1	TRBJ2-3	NA	TGCAGCGTTGAAATCGCCGGGCGGATCATGGCAGATACGCAGTATTTT	CSVEIAGRIMADTQYF
NA	TRBV15	TRBJ1-1	NA	TGTGCCACCAGCAGTGAAAGAGGGAGGGAGGCTTTCTTT	CATSSERGREAFF
once	TRBV11-2	TRBJ2-1	TRBD1	TGTGCCAGCAGCCCGACAGGGTGGAATGAGCAGTTCTTC	CASSPTGWNEQFF
NA	TRBV5-6	TRBJ1-2	NA	TGTGCCAGCAGCTTGGAGGGTGGCTACACCTTC	CASSLEGGYTF
NA	TRBV6-2/TRBV6-3	TRBJ2-3	NA	TGTGCCAGCAGTTACACCACCACAGATACGCAGTATTTT	CASSYTTTDTQYF
NA	TRBV5-5	TRBJ2-1	NA	TGTGCCAGCAGCTTCGGACTAACGAACAATGAGCAGTTCTTC	CASSFGLTNNEQFF
NA	TRBV6-1	TRBJ1-2	NA	TGTGCCAGCAGTACCCTCTTCGATACAGGAGGAGGCTACACCTTC	CASSTLFDTGGGYTF
NA	TRBV6-2/TRBV6-3	TRBJ2-7	NA	TGTGCCAGCAGTCCAAGAACCGGGACCCCCGGCTACGAGCAGTACTTC	CASSPRTGTPGYEQYF
few	TRBV11-2	TRBJ2-1	NA	TGTGCCAGCAGCTTCGGACAGAGCTCCTACAATGAGCAGTTCTTC	CASSFGQSSYNEQFF
few	TRBV12-5	TRBJ1-3	NA	TGTGCTAGTGGTTTGGTCCTGACAGGAGCTGGAAACACCATATATTTT	CASGLVLTGAGNTIYF
NA	TRBV5-4	TRBJ2-7	TRBD1	TGTGCCAGCAGCTTGGCCGACAGGGGATCCTACGAGCAGTACTTC	CASSLADRGSYEQYF
NA	TRBV29-1	TRBJ2-5	TRBD2	TGCAGCGTTGTGTCTAGCGGGAAGCTGGACTTC	CSVVSSGKLDF
NA	TRBV24-1	TRBJ1-2	NA	TGTGCCACCAGTGATGGGCTGGATGGCTACACCTTC	CATSDGLDGYTF
NA	TRBV29-1	TRBJ2-1	NA	TGCAGCGTTGAACCTATTAGGGACAATGAGCAGTTCTTC	CSVEPIRDNEQFF
NA	TRBV29-1	TRBJ1-1	TRBD1	TGCAGCGTTGGACAGGGAGTGAACACTGAAGCTTTCTTT	CSVGQGVNTEAFF
NA	TRBV10-3	TRBJ2-5	TRBD2	TGTGCCATCAGTGAGTCGAGTCTAGCGGATCAAGAGACCCAGTACTTC	CAISESSLADQETQYF
NA	TRBV5-6	TRBJ2-7	NA	TGTGCCAGCAGCTTGATACAAAGCTACGAGCAGTACTTC	CASSLIQSYEQYF
NA	TRBV5-1	TRBJ1-3	NA	TGCGCCAGCAGCTTGGCGGGAGCTAACTCTGGAAACACCATATATTTT	CASSLAGANSGNTIYF
NA	TRBV6-5	TRBJ2-7	TRBD2	TGTGCCAGCACGAAGTCCGGGACTAGCGGGTCTTCCTCCTACGAGCAGTACTTC	CASTKSGTSGSSSYEQYF
NA	TRBV6-5	TRBJ2-1	NA	TGTGCCAGCGGGTCCGGCATCCATGAGCAGTTCTTC	CASGSGIHEQFF
NA	TRBV20-1	TRBJ1-1	NA	TGCAGTGCTAGGGAAAACACTGAAGCTTTCTTT	CSARENTEAFF
NA	TRBV27	TRBJ1-5	NA	TGTGCCAGCAGTTTAGGGGCCCACGTTAGCAATCAGCCCCAGCATTTT	CASSLGAHVSNQPQHF
few	TRBV29-1	TRBJ2-3	NA	TGCAGCGTTGAAGGGTCGTCAGCTATGACAGATACGCAGTATTTT	CSVEGSSAMTDTQYF
NA	TRBV29-1	TRBJ1-1	TRBD1	TGCAGCGTTGAAGCCCGACCAGGACAGGGGGCGGGTACTGAAGCTTTCTTT	CSVEARPGQGAGTEAFF
NA	TRBV20-1	TRBJ1-2	NA	TGCAGTGCTAGTACACAGGGATCTGGCTACACCTTC	CSASTQGSGYTF
few	TRBV15	TRBJ1-2	NA	TGTGCCACCAGCAGAGTACAGGATGGCTACACCTTC	CATSRVQDGYTF
once	TRBV10-3	TRBJ2-7	TRBD2	TGTGCCATCAGTGCTCCTGGGGGACTAGCGGTCTACGAGCAGTACTTC	CAISAPGGLAVYEQYF
NA	TRBV19	TRBJ2-6	NA	TGTGCCAGTAGTCCAGACAGATCCCCCTCTGGGGCCAACGTCCTGACTTTC	CASSPDRSPSGANVLTF
NA	TRBV13	TRBJ1-1	NA	TGTGCCAGCAGCTTAGGTCGAGCTTTCTTT	CASSLGRAFF
NA	TRBV7-8	TRBJ2-3	TRBD2	TGTGCCAGCAGCTTACGGGGGGACCTCACAGATACGCAGTATTTT	CASSLRGDLTDTQYF
NA	TRBV29-1	TRBJ2-5	NA	TGCAGCGTTCGGGTTTCCGAGACCCAGTACTTC	CSVRVSETQYF
NA	TRBV12-3/TRBV12-4	TRBJ2-4	NA	TGTGCCAGCAGTTTACTGGGGGCCAAAAACATTCAGTACTTC	CASSLLGAKNIQYF